The 21 T cell receptor beta chains given below trace back to one sample, sequenced in a study of CD8+CD57+ T cells in acquired aplastic anemia. Genomic DNA acted as the template from which TCR beta VDJ combination and CDR3 sequence profiling were carried out. TCRdb recomputed calls from the reads with MiXCR, one row per CDR3 protein. Of roughly 200,000 distinct CDR3 sequences listed, under 65% are singletons. The sample taken for sequencing was sorted CD4+, CD8+, or CD8+CD57+ T cells (not recorded which) from PBMCs. These receptors came from a human donor in good health.

J is TRBJ1-1 and V is TRBV7-8; TRBD1 aligns across 7 bases. The CDR3 totals 14 residues. The ends lost 6 bases at V and 3 bases at J; junction bases unmatched: 7. Germline V gene data show CDR1 as SGHVS and CDR2 as FQNEAQ. The CDR3 nucleotides are TGTGCCAGCAGGTTGACAGGGTGGGACACTGAAGCTTTCTTT. Translation gives CASRLTGWDTEAFF.

The rearrangement uses TRBV7-9 and TRBJ2-7; possibly TRBD2 for D (6 bases). V was trimmed by 1 base and J by 3 bases, leaving 10 bases between them. The CDR3 consists of 14 residues. Germline V gene lookup returns CDR1 SEHNR and CDR2 FQNEAQ (reference sequence). DNA of the CDR3: TGTGCCAGCAGCTTAGGCGGGAAGGGCTACGAGCAGTACTTC. Its translation: CASSLGGKGYEQYF.

The chain combines TRBV5-8 with TRBJ2-7; 7 bases line up with TRBD1. This CDR3 spans 15 amino acids. The germline V gene has CDR1 SGHTS and CDR2 YDEGEE. Losses at the gene ends were 4 bases for V and 5 bases for J; bases not matched to a gene: 12. DNA of the CDR3: TGTGCCAGCAGCGCCCGACAGGGTGCGGTCCACGAGCAGTACTTC. It encodes CASSARQGAVHEQYF.

V gene TRBV19 combines with J gene TRBJ2-1, with 9 nucleotides matching TRBD2. The CDR3 sequence is 17 residues long. Germline values: CDR1 LNHDA, CDR2 SQIVND (reference sequence). The trim removed 5 bases at V and 8 bases at J, leaving 16 bases unmatched. The CDR3 region is CASSRQTGTSYIDEQFF. CDR3 in DNA: TGTGCCAGTAGTCGACAAACCGGGACTAGCTATATCGATGAGCAGTTCTTC. Supplemented by reference TRBV19 and TRBJ2-1, the full variable domain reads DGGITQSPKYLFRKEGQNVTLSCEQNLNHDAMYWYRQDPGQGLRLIYYSQIVNDFQKGDIAEGYSVSREKKESFPLTVTSAQKNPTAFYLCASSRQTGTSYIDEQFFGPGTRLTVL.

This clonotype was observed once. V is TRBV7-3 and J is TRBJ1-1; a weak D match, TRBD1 (5 bases). The germline V gene has CDR1 SGHTA and CDR2 FQGTGA. This CDR3 comprises 15 residues. V dropped 1 base and J dropped 1 base, with 10 bases sitting between them. CDR3 coding DNA: TGTGCCAGCAGCTTAATACCTGGGGGGAACACTGAAGCTTTCTTT. This encodes CASSLIPGGNTEAFF.

This clonotype was seen at least ten times. The rearrangement uses TRBV19 and TRBJ1-2; D remains unclear. V lost 5 bases and J 4 bases, leaving 11 bases between the germline ends. The CDR3 contains 13 residues. Germline V CDR1 and CDR2: LNHDA, SQIVND (reference sequence). CDR3 DNA: TGTGCCAGTAGTCCGGACCGGATCTATGGCTACACCTTC. Its protein is CASSPDRIYGYTF.

This clonotype has just a few counts. J is TRBJ2-1 and V is TRBV15; the match to TRBD1 covers 9 bases. The CDR3 sequence is 14 residues long. Germline trimming cut 5 bases from V and 9 bases from J; bases unmatched to any gene: 8. From germline, CDR1 is LNHNV and CDR2 YYDKDF (reference sequence). The CDR3 is CATSVRTGGGEQFF. CDR3 DNA sequence: TGTGCCACCAGCGTTAGAACAGGGGGCGGTGAGCAGTTCTTC.

The rearrangement links TRBV12-3 or TRBV12-4 to TRBJ1-2; a weak D match, TRBD1 (5 bases). The CDR3 covers 11 residues. Trimming stripped 6 bases from V and 6 bases from J, with 8 bases between. In nucleotides, the CDR3 is TGTGCCAGCAGGGCGGGGGATGGCTACACCTTC. Protein product: CASRAGDGYTF.

The V gene is TRBV6-5, the J gene TRBJ2-1; D gene ambiguous. The CDR3 sequence is 12 residues long. Germline V gives CDR1 MNHEY, CDR2 SVGAGI. With 8 bases removed from V and 10 bases from J, the gap between germline ends came to 15 bases. This CDR3 is CASLHYTGEQFF. In nucleotides, the CDR3 is TGTGCCAGCTTACACTACACCGGGGAGCAGTTCTTC.

The rearrangement joins TRBV5-1 to TRBJ2-1, with a possible D match to TRBD1 (6 bases). From germline, CDR1 is SGHRS and CDR2 YFSETQ. The ends were cut back, 3 bases at V and 8 bases at J, with 18 bases in the middle. This CDR3 has 15 amino acids. The CDR3 region is CASSYRDKSRDEQFF. CDR3 DNA sequence: TGCGCCAGCAGCTACCGGGACAAGTCTAGAGATGAGCAGTTCTTC.

The rearrangement links TRBV12-3 or TRBV12-4 to TRBJ1-2, with D possibly TRBD1 on 5 matching bases. CDR3 length: 16 amino acids. Trimming left V 6 bases short and J 3 bases short, with 20 bases between. The CDR3 coding sequence is TGTGCCAGCAGCGAGTTAAGAGGGGTAACTCACTATGGCTACACCTTC. Encoded protein: CASSELRGVTHYGYTF.

This clonotype has a single count. This rearrangement joins TRBV7-9 to TRBJ2-7; D uncertain. This CDR3 is built from 12 residues. Trimming took 3 bases from V and 3 from J, leaving 6 bases between them. Per the germline V gene, CDR1 is SEHNR and CDR2 is FQNEAQ (reference sequence). The CDR3 DNA is TGTGCCAGCAGCTTCCCCAACTACGAGCAGTACTTC. Amino acid sequence: CASSFPNYEQYF.

The V and J genes are TRBV6-5 and TRBJ2-5; D gene uncertain. The germline V gene encodes CDR1 MNHEY and CDR2 SVGAGI. This CDR3 has 16 amino acids. Trimming cost V 2 bases and J 3 bases, with 16 bases left between them. The CDR3, as DNA: TGTGCCAGCAGTTACCACATGGCTAATTCGAAAGAGACCCAGTACTTC. Protein sequence: CASSYHMANSKETQYF.

This chain uses TRBV20-1 with TRBJ1-2, with D perhaps matching TRBD1 (6 bases). CDR1 DFQATT and CDR2 SNEGSKA come from the germline V gene (reference sequence). The V end lost 1 base, the J end lost 0 bases, and 18 bases lay between the germline ends. The CDR3 runs to 17 residues. CDR3 coding DNA: TGCAGTGCTAGAGTGGGGGGGGCAGGGGAGCCTAACTATGGCTACACCTTC. Amino acid sequence: CSARVGGAGEPNYGYTF.

With respect to this clonotype: Compared with germline, one end of the junction differs, possibly owing to a read error. The gene calls are TRBV7-3 and TRBJ2-3; 7 bases match TRBD1. Germline V CDR1 and CDR2: SGHTA, FQGTGA. The CDR3 is 15 residues long. This chain's CDR3 is CASSSRDRDTATQYF. The CDR3 region has the DNA TGTGCCAGCAGCTCCCGGGACAGAGATACAGCTACGCAGTATTTT.

There are many counts of this clonotype. The rearrangement uses TRBV12-5 and TRBJ2-1, with D unresolved. The germline gives CDR1 LGHNT, CDR2 FRNRAP. V lost 2 bases, J lost 4 bases, and 12 bases lay in between. CDR3 length: 15 residues. CDR3 residues: CASGLLADLYNEQFF. CDR3 nucleotide sequence: TGTGCTAGTGGTTTGCTCGCGGACCTTTACAATGAGCAGTTCTTC.

In the case of this clonotype: A read error is likely, as this CDR3 ends without the conserved phenylalanine or tryptophan. The chain employs TRBV20-1 and TRBJ2-7; D is unclear. V lost 3 bases, J lost 5 bases, and 17 bases lay in between. The germline CDR1 and CDR2 sequences are DFQATT and SNEGSKA (reference sequence). The CDR3 contains 14 residues. For the CDR3, the DNA is TGCAGTGCTAGGGTCGTGGGTCTTGGTCACGAGCAGTACTTA. This gives the protein CSARVVGLGHEQYL.

A note on this clonotype: An end of the junction differs from the germline gene, which may be a read error. The chain recombines TRBV7-9 with TRBJ2-1, with D tentatively TRBD2 (5 bases). There are 15 residues in the CDR3. Germline lookup yields CDR1 SEHNR and CDR2 FQNEAQ (reference sequence). In DNA, the CDR3 is TGTGCCGGCAGCTTCTCCGCGGACTCGATGGGTGAGCAGTTCTTC. Translating gives CAGSFSADSMGEQFF.

This chain links TRBV24-1 with TRBJ2-3, with D possibly called TRBD1 or TRBD2 (5 bases each). V was trimmed by 4 bases and J by 4 bases, leaving 14 bases between them. Germline CDR1 is KGHDR and CDR2 is SFDVKD. CDR3 length: 15 amino acids. The CDR3 here is CATSEWALGADTQYF. CDR3 coding DNA: TGTGCCACCAGTGAATGGGCACTGGGGGCAGATACGCAGTATTTT.

The V and J genes are TRBV7-9 and TRBJ2-2; D is unresolved. The ends were cut back, 1 base at V and 3 bases at J, with 9 bases in the middle. CDR3 length: 15 residues. Germline CDR1 and CDR2: SEHNR and FQNEAQ (reference sequence). For the CDR3, the DNA is TGTGCCAGCAGCTTAGTAACAGACTACACCGGGGAGCTGTTTTTT. Translation gives CASSLVTDYTGELFF.

The chain has TRBV29-1 and TRBJ1-2; 9 bases map to TRBD1. The CDR3 extends over 13 amino acids. The ends lost 3 bases at V and 6 bases at J; junction bases unmatched: 5. The V gene's germline CDR1 is SQVTM and CDR2 ANQGSEA. The CDR3 loop is CSVDATGGNGYTF. CDR3 DNA: TGCAGCGTTGATGCGACAGGGGGTAATGGCTACACCTTC.